Shown below are 25 T cell receptor beta chains from a single sample sequenced in a study of blood T cell repertoires in COVID-19. Repertoires were generated with immunoSEQ multiplex PCR, while TCRdb's copy carries only in-frame clones and drops some. In the table there are tens of thousands of clones, 85% to 95% of which are singletons. Sequenced input: peripheral blood. All receptors derive from a human donor with active COVID-19. The donor label of this sample is uncertain.

The CDR3 region is CASSHRDRDRGVAFF. CDR3 bases: TGTGCCAGCAGCCACCGGGACAGGGACCGTGGGGTGGCTTTCTTT. V is TRBV7-8 and J is TRBJ1-1, with 9 bases matching TRBD1. In germline, CDR1 is SGHVS, CDR2 FQNEAQ. J gave up 11 bases and V 5 bases, and 15 bases lay outside the gene matches. The CDR3 contains 15 residues.

This clone turned up a few times. This chain uses TRBV5-6 with TRBJ2-1; the match to TRBD2 covers 8 bases. Germline CDR1 and CDR2: SGHDT and YYEEEE. This CDR3 comprises 15 residues. After removal of 3 bases from V and 6 bases from J, the junction contained 8 bases not matched to a gene. CDR3 nucleotides: TGTGCCAGCAGCTCGTACTCCGGGACTAGCAATGAGCAGTTCTTC. It is translated as CASSSYSGTSNEQFF. Supplemented by reference TRBV5-6 and TRBJ2-1, the full variable domain reads DAGVTQSPTHLIKTRGQQVTLRCSPKSGHDTVSWYQQALGQGPQFIFQYYEEEERQRGNFPDRFSGHQFPNYSSELNVNALLLGDSALYLCASSSYSGTSNEQFFGPGTRLTVL.

The rearrangement joins TRBV2 to TRBJ2-2; TRBD2 agrees at 7 bases. With 0 bases clipped from V and 6 bases from J, the junction kept 1 base outside the gene matches. Looked up from germline, CDR1 is SNHLY and CDR2 is FYNNEI. This CDR3 has 14 amino acids. DNA of the CDR3: TGTGCCAGCAGTGAAGCGGGACTACCCGGGGAGCTGTTTTTT. Amino acids: CASSEAGLPGELFF.

The rearrangement joins TRBV5-1 to TRBJ1-1, with 8 positions matching TRBD1. V was pared by 3 bases and J by 8 bases, with 6 bases of the junction left unmatched. This CDR3 has 13 residues. Germline V gene sequence: CDR1 SGHRS, CDR2 YFSETQ. CDR3 in DNA: TGCGCCAGCAGCTGGCGGGACAGGAGCGAAGCTTTCTTT. This codes for CASSWRDRSEAFF.

The rearrangement links TRBV5-1 to TRBJ1-3, with 9 bases that match TRBD1. Germline-derived CDR1 and CDR2 are SGHRS and YFSETQ. This CDR3 spans 19 amino acids. V was clipped by 1 base and J by 0 bases; unmatched bases: 11. CDR3 protein: CASSLTFRTGVISGNTIYF. The CDR3 nucleotides read TGCGCCAGCAGCTTGACCTTTCGGACAGGGGTAATCTCTGGAAACACCATATATTTT.

The chain uses TRBV5-4 and TRBJ1-1, with 10 bases fitting TRBD1. The CDR3 totals 15 residues. With 6 bases clipped from V and 3 bases from J, the junction kept 8 bases outside the gene matches. The V gene's germline CDR1 is SGHNT and CDR2 YYREEE (reference sequence). The CDR3 reads CASTVGQGRDTEAFF. The CDR3 DNA reads as TGTGCCAGCACCGTGGGACAGGGGAGGGACACTGAAGCTTTCTTT.

V usage is TRBV28 and J usage is TRBJ2-1, with a weak D call TRBD2 (6 bases). With 2 bases removed from V and 7 bases from J, the gap between germline ends came to 9 bases. The CDR3 length is 13 residues. Per the germline V gene, CDR1 is MDHEN and CDR2 is SYDVKM. This chain's CDR3 is CASSLISGNEQFF. CDR3 DNA sequence: TGTGCCAGCAGTTTAATCAGCGGGAATGAGCAGTTCTTC.

V and J are TRBV4-1 and TRBJ2-7; no firm D call. Germline CDR1 and CDR2: MGHRA and YSYEKL. V lost 3 bases and J lost 9, with 15 bases in between. The CDR3 spans 13 residues. CDR3 in DNA: TGCGCCAGCAGCCACCCATCTCTACGTACGCAGTACTTC. Encoded protein: CASSHPSLRTQYF.

The chain combines TRBV24-1 with TRBJ2-7; D gene unclear. Trimming removed 4 bases at V and 2 bases at J, with 14 bases between. The CDR3 has 15 amino acids. From germline, CDR1 is KGHDR and CDR2 SFDVKD. The CDR3 loop is CATSDPGYSPYEQYF. The CDR3 DNA sequence: TGTGCCACCAGTGACCCCGGGTACTCCCCCTACGAGCAGTACTTC.

The J gene is TRBJ2-7, the V gene TRBV19, with TRBD1 identical over 10 bases. The length of the CDR3 is 15 residues. Trimming cost V 6 bases and J 1 base; bases outside gene matches: 6. In germline, CDR1 is LNHDA, CDR2 SQIVND (reference sequence). The DNA of the CDR3 is TGTGCCAGTAGCTCACCGGGACAGGGGTCCTACGAGCAGTACTTC. Translation gives CASSSPGQGSYEQYF.

The chain links TRBV5-4 to TRBJ2-2; D is unclear. The V and J ends lost 4 bases and 0 bases respectively, with 10 bases between them. CDR3 length: 15 residues. CDR1 and CDR2 (germline): SGHNT, YYREEE (reference sequence). The CDR3, as DNA: TGTGCCAGCAGCAAATCACGAGCGAACACCGGGGAGCTGTTTTTT. Protein: CASSKSRANTGELFF.

CDR3 loop: CASSYTAGYYNEQFF. CDR3 DNA sequence: TGTGCCAGCAGTTACACGGCAGGCTACTACAATGAGCAGTTCTTC. The chain joins TRBV6-6 to TRBJ2-1; no clear D. The germline V gene encodes CDR1 MNHNY and CDR2 SVGAGI (reference sequence). The CDR3 extends over 15 amino acids. The V end lost 2 bases, the J end lost 3 bases, and 11 bases lay between the germline ends.

This clone showed up just once. The rearrangement uses TRBV11-2 and TRBJ2-1, with 8 bases identical to TRBD2. Trimming at V came to 3 bases and at J to 2 bases, leaving 3 bases not matched to a gene. This CDR3 region has 15 residues. Germline V gene sequence: CDR1 SGHAT, CDR2 FQNNGV. CDR3 nucleotide sequence: TGTGCCAGCAGCTTGCGGGAGGCCCCCTACAATGAGCAGTTCTTC. Translated, it gives CASSLREAPYNEQFF.

The rearrangement uses TRBV30 and TRBJ2-3; D gene unclear. Trimming cost V 0 bases and J 7 bases, with 8 bases left between them. This CDR3 is built from 12 residues. Germline-derived CDR1 and CDR2 are GTSNPN and SVGIG (reference sequence). The CDR3 reads CAWSVGLYTQYF. The CDR3 DNA reads as TGTGCCTGGAGTGTTGGGCTGTATACGCAGTATTTT.

V gene TRBV6-4 combines with J gene TRBJ2-7, with TRBD1 matching 10 bases. J was trimmed by 6 bases and V by 4 bases; bases with no gene match: 3. CDR3 length equals 13 residues. CDR1 and CDR2 from the germline V gene are MRHNA and SNTAGT. In DNA form, the CDR3 reads TGTGCCAGCAGTGGGGACAGGGGCCGCGAGCAGTACTTC. The encoded protein is CASSGDRGREQYF.

This chain links TRBV3-1 (or the pseudogene TRBV3-2) with TRBJ2-2; 12 bases map to TRBD2. The CDR3 is 14 residues long. The trim removed 7 bases at V and 5 bases at J, leaving 2 bases unmatched. Germline-derived CDR1 and CDR2 are LGHDT and YNNKEL (reference sequence). The CDR3: CASILAGGTGELFF. The CDR3 DNA follows: TGTGCCAGCATACTAGCGGGAGGAACCGGGGAGCTGTTTTTT.

The V call is TRBV7-9, the J call TRBJ2-5; D remains ambiguous. V lost 1 base and J lost 2, with 8 bases in between. Looked up from germline, CDR1 is SEHNR and CDR2 is FQNEAQ (reference sequence). This CDR3 has 14 amino acids. The CDR3 bases are TGTGCCAGCAGCTTAGAGGAGAATCAAGAGACCCAGTACTTC. As protein: CASSLEENQETQYF.

The gene calls are TRBV28 and TRBJ1-2, with 8 bases aligning to TRBD1. J lost 3 bases, V lost 5 bases, and 8 bases had no gene match. The CDR3 extends over 15 amino acids. CDR1 is MDHEN and CDR2 is SYDVKM in the germline V gene. CDR3 DNA sequence: TGTGCCAGCAGTGCCCCAGGGGGCATCGACTATGGCTACACCTTC. The encoded protein is CASSAPGGIDYGYTF.

The rearrangement links TRBV30 to TRBJ2-7; tentatively, D is TRBD1 (6 bases). Germline loops: CDR1 GTSNPN, CDR2 SVGIG (reference sequence). This CDR3 is built from 12 residues. The germline V and J ends were trimmed by 5 bases and 6 bases, with 14 bases remaining between them. The CDR3 reads CAWGNRAGEQYF. Here the CDR3 DNA reads TGTGCCTGGGGGAACAGGGCAGGCGAGCAGTACTTC.

The gene calls are TRBV3-1 (or the pseudogene TRBV3-2) and TRBJ2-1; the match to TRBD2 covers 12 bases. J lost 7 bases, V lost 0 bases, and 13 bases had no gene match. Per the germline V gene, CDR1 is LGHDT and CDR2 is YNNKEL (reference sequence). This CDR3 region has 19 residues. CDR3 amino acids: CASSQESYLAGGQGNEQFF. The CDR3 DNA sequence: TGTGCCAGCAGCCAAGAATCTTACCTAGCGGGAGGGCAGGGTAATGAGCAGTTCTTC.

The chain employs TRBV7-9 and TRBJ2-7; the match to TRBD2 covers 8 bases. The ends lost 1 base at V and 1 base at J; junction bases unmatched: 3. The length of the CDR3 is 15 residues. Germline V gene lookup returns CDR1 SEHNR and CDR2 FQNEAQ (reference sequence). The CDR3 DNA is TGTGCCAGCAGCTTAGTGGGACTAGGGTCCTACGAGCAGTACTTC. Its protein is CASSLVGLGSYEQYF.

This chain links TRBV18 with TRBJ2-2, with D maybe TRBD1 (6 bases). There are 16 residues in the CDR3. Trimming took 3 bases from V and 0 from J, leaving 11 bases between them. The germline V gene has CDR1 KGHSH and CDR2 LQKENI. The CDR3: CASSPQGPPNTGELFF. The DNA of the CDR3 is TGTGCCAGCTCACCCCAGGGGCCTCCGAACACCGGGGAGCTGTTTTTT.

The rearrangement joins TRBV30 to TRBJ1-1; possible D gene TRBD1, 5 bases. This CDR3 contains 13 residues. The germline gives CDR1 GTSNPN, CDR2 SVGIG (reference sequence). V was clipped by 1 base and J by 2 bases, with 8 bases between them. The CDR3 loop reads CAWSGRVNTEAFF. In nucleotides, the CDR3 is TGTGCCTGGAGTGGCAGGGTAAACACTGAAGCTTTCTTT.

The chain carries TRBV30 and TRBJ2-5; D unclear. V was clipped by 4 bases and J by 1 base, with 7 bases between them. The germline V gene encodes CDR1 GTSNPN and CDR2 SVGIG (reference sequence). CDR3 size: 12 residues. CDR3 DNA: TGTGCCTGGACGGCGGCCCAAGAGACCCAGTACTTC. As protein: CAWTAAQETQYF.

About this clone: This sample includes further DNA sequences coding for the same CDR3. The genes are TRBV18 and TRBJ2-3; D ambiguous. V was shortened by 0 bases and J by 5 bases, with 6 bases between the two germline ends. This CDR3 is built from 13 residues. Germline V gene sequence: CDR1 KGHSH, CDR2 LQKENI. CDR3 in amino acids: CASSPPSGDTQYF. CDR3 DNA: TGTGCCAGCTCACCACCATCAGGAGATACGCAGTATTTT.